These 8 T cell receptor beta chains share one sample of origin, sequenced in a study of blood T cell repertoires in COVID-19. Sequencing used immunoSEQ multiplex PCR; TCRdb keeps in-frame clones, though not all of them. The sample contains tens of thousands of clones, about 80% of which appear only once. Sequencing was performed on peripheral blood. The receptors here all came from a woman aged 55-69 years with acute or convalescent COVID-19.

Details on this clone: At one of its ends the junction is not consistent with the germline gene, which may arise from a read error. This chain uses TRBV3-1 (or the pseudogene TRBV3-2) with TRBJ2-6; a possible D gene is TRBD1 (5 bases). This CDR3 comprises 16 residues. Germline lookup yields CDR1 LGHDT and CDR2 YNNKEL (reference sequence). This chain's CDR3 is CASSQDRGSWANVLTF. The CDR3 nucleotides read TGTGCCAGCAGCCAAGATAGGGGCTCTTGGGCCAACGTCCTGACTTTC.

The chain has TRBV5-6 and TRBJ1-4; tentatively, D is TRBD1 (5 bases). Germline CDR1 SGHDT, CDR2 YYEEEE. V was shortened by 0 bases and J by 7 bases, with 16 bases between the two germline ends. CDR3 length: 16 residues. The CDR3 DNA sequence: TGTGCCAGCAGCTTGGCAACAGGTGGCGGGAGTGAAAAACTGTTTTTT. This codes for CASSLATGGGSEKLFF.

This rearrangement joins TRBV25-1 to TRBJ1-6; no clear D gene. V dropped 5 bases and J dropped 4 bases, with 6 bases sitting between them. CDR3 length equals 13 residues. CDR1 MGHDK and CDR2 SYGVNS come from the germline V gene. In nucleotides, the CDR3 is TGTGCCAGCAGTAGCAGGTATAATTCACCCCTCCACTTT. Amino acid sequence: CASSSRYNSPLHF.

The chain combines TRBV18 with TRBJ1-6; 9 bases are a match to TRBD1. J gave up 7 bases and V 2 bases, and 21 bases lay outside the gene matches. Germline V gene sequence: CDR1 KGHSH, CDR2 LQKENI. The CDR3 spans 21 residues. CDR3 DNA sequence: TGTGCCAGCTCACCAATAGGGGTTGGACAGGGGCCGACGGTTCCCAATTCACCCCTCCACTTT. Translation gives CASSPIGVGQGPTVPNSPLHF. Drawing the rest from reference TRBV18 and TRBJ1-6, the complete variable domain is NAGVMQNPRHLVRRRGQEARLRCSPMKGHSHVYWYRQLPEEGLKFMVYLQKENIIDESGMPKERFSAEFPKEGPSILRIQQVVRGDSAAYFCASSPIGVGQGPTVPNSPLHFGNGTRLTVT.

The chain combines TRBV5-1 with TRBJ1-2; 7 bases are a match to TRBD1. There are 16 residues in the CDR3. V shed 1 base and J 8 bases; nucleotides not matched to a gene: 14. The germline gives CDR1 SGHRS, CDR2 YFSETQ. The CDR3 loop reads CASSLSGQGEAHGYTF. The CDR3 DNA is TGCGCCAGCAGCTTGTCCGGTCAGGGGGAAGCCCACGGCTACACCTTC.

The gene calls are TRBV18 and TRBJ2-3, with 7 bases lining up with TRBD2. The germline CDR1 and CDR2 sequences are KGHSH and LQKENI. V dropped 3 bases and J dropped 5; count of bases not matched to a gene: 17. The CDR3 length is 18 residues. CDR3 coding DNA: TGTGCCAGCTCACCGCTCCCCGGCGGCGGGGGTTTGGGAGATACGCAGTATTTT. The encoded protein is CASSPLPGGGGLGDTQYF.

This sequence joins TRBV25-1 and TRBJ2-2; TRBD2 is a possible D gene (5 bases). Germline V gene data show CDR1 as MGHDK and CDR2 as SYGVNS. The CDR3 sequence is 12 residues long. The V end was cut by 7 bases, the J end by 3 bases, with 6 bases between. The CDR3 bases are TGTGCCAGCAACGGGGACACCGGGGAGCTGTTTTTT. This sequence encodes CASNGDTGELFF.

The chain uses TRBV6-6 and TRBJ1-1; 7 bases match TRBD1. After removal of 6 bases from V and 8 bases from J, the junction contained 3 bases not matched to a gene. The CDR3 is 11 amino acids. CDR1 is MNHNY and CDR2 is SVGAGI in the germline V gene (reference sequence). This CDR3 is CASRDRREAFF. CDR3 bases: TGTGCCAGCAGGGACAGGCGCGAAGCTTTCTTT.